The 20 T cell receptor beta chains below come from one sample, sequenced in a study of T cells in localized non-small cell lung cancer. Libraries were prepared by immunoSEQ multiplex PCR; TCRdb keeps only in-frame clonotypes and omits some of them. The sample holds tens of thousands of clones, approximately 91% seen once. This specimen consisted of peripheral blood, obtained before any cancer treatment. Every receptor here comes from a man between 40 and 70 years old with stage I squamous cell lung carcinoma.

This sequence joins TRBV7-8 and TRBJ2-7; 9 bases agree with TRBD1. CDR3 length equals 17 residues. Germline values: CDR1 SGHVS, CDR2 FQNEAQ. The V gene end was trimmed by 3 bases and the J gene end by 0 bases; junction bases not matched to a gene: 9. The CDR3 DNA reads as TGTGCCAGCAGCTTTCCGGCGGGACAGGGTTCCTCCTACGAGCAGTACTTC. It translates to CASSFPAGQGSSYEQYF.

This clone has more than one count but fewer than ten. The chain employs TRBV6-1 and TRBJ1-6; D may be TRBD1 (5 bases). V was shortened by 2 bases and J by 14 bases, with 19 bases between the two germline ends. Germline CDR1 is MNHNS and CDR2 is SASEGT. This CDR3 spans 15 amino acids. Written as DNA, the CDR3 is TGTGCCAGCAGTGAATTGGGTGGGGCCCTTTCGTCCCTCCACTTT. Translation gives CASSELGGALSSLHF.

The chain employs TRBV6-1 and TRBJ2-7; unclear D gene. The V gene's germline CDR1 is MNHNS and CDR2 SASEGT. The CDR3 extends over 14 amino acids. Trimming stripped 2 bases from V and 3 bases from J, with 11 bases between. CDR3 sequence reads: CASSENPSGYEQYF. The CDR3 DNA follows: TGTGCCAGCAGTGAAAATCCTTCGGGCTACGAGCAGTACTTC.

This chain uses TRBV28 with TRBJ2-7; unclear D gene. Trimming removed 4 bases at V and 3 bases at J, with 16 bases between. This CDR3 is built from 15 residues. Germline V gene lookup returns CDR1 MDHEN and CDR2 SYDVKM. The CDR3 is CASSYFGILHYEQYF. CDR3 in DNA: TGTGCCAGCAGTTACTTTGGGATTCTCCACTACGAGCAGTACTTC. The entire variable domain, with the rest obtained from reference TRBV28 and TRBJ2-7, is as follows: DVKVTQSSRYLVKRTGEKVFLECVQDMDHENMFWYRQDPGLGLRLIYFSYDVKMKEKGDIPEGYSVSREKKERFSLILESASTNQTSMYLCASSYFGILHYEQYFGPGTRLTVT.

This clone is a singleton in its sample. This rearrangement joins TRBV19 to TRBJ1-1, with D unclear. Germline loops: CDR1 LNHDA, CDR2 SQIVND (reference sequence). The CDR3 loop spans 11 amino acids. V was shortened by 4 bases and J by 7 bases, with 7 bases between the two germline ends. The CDR3 bases are TGTGCCAGTAGTAAGGAGATTGAAGCTTTCTTT. Its protein product is CASSKEIEAFF.

This chain connects TRBV4-2 to TRBJ2-2; no clear D. The germline gives CDR1 LGHNA, CDR2 YNFKEQ. This CDR3 comprises 14 residues. Trimming shortened V by 1 base and J by 1 base, and 4 bases separated the two germline ends. CDR3 sequence (DNA): TGTGCCAGCAGCCAAGTGGGGAACACCGGGGAGCTGTTTTTT. This sequence encodes CASSQVGNTGELFF.

The chain combines TRBV19 with TRBJ1-5; D might be TRBD1 (5 bases). CDR3 length equals 18 residues. V was cut by 0 bases and J by 1 base, with 16 bases left in between. The germline gives CDR1 LNHDA, CDR2 SQIVND (reference sequence). The CDR3, as DNA: TGTGCCAGTAGTATAGAGGGGCCAGATGGAGTGAGCAATCAGCCCCAGCATTTT. Protein sequence: CASSIEGPDGVSNQPQHF.

As concerns this clone: A read error is the likely source, as a far larger clone sits one nucleotide away. Additional DNA sequences in this sample encode the identical CDR3. The chain has TRBV7-2 and TRBJ2-7; TRBD2 matches at 10 bases. The germline V gene has CDR1 SGHTA and CDR2 FQGNSA. The length of the CDR3 is 16 residues. The CDR3 here is CASSLIIAGGSYEQYF. CDR3 DNA: TGTGCTAGCAGCTTAATTATAGCGGGGGGTTCCTACGAGCAGTACTTC.

The chain joins TRBV21-1 to TRBJ1-2; the DNA was not compared with TRBD1, the D call given in the table. TRBV21-1 is listed as a pseudogene. The length of the CDR3 is 21 residues. CDR3 nucleotides: TGTGCCAGCAGCAAAACAAGGAATTTACGGACAGGGGGTATAGGGCCGGATGGCTACACCTTC. Its translation: CASSKTRNLRTGGIGPDGYTF.

This clone was detected only once. V usage is TRBV5-4 and J usage is TRBJ1-1; D is uncertain. CDR3 length: 14 amino acids. Trimming removed 0 bases from V and 0 bases from J, with 6 bases in between. The germline gives CDR1 SGHNT, CDR2 YYREEE (reference sequence). The CDR3 nucleotides read TGTGCCAGCAGCTTGGCGGATTTGAACACTGAAGCTTTCTTT. Translated, it gives CASSLADLNTEAFF.

The chain employs TRBV2 and TRBJ1-5; 9 bases agree with TRBD1. With 6 bases clipped from V and 6 bases from J, the junction kept 6 bases outside the gene matches. The V gene's germline CDR1 is SNHLY and CDR2 FYNNEI. The CDR3 is made up of 14 amino acids. The CDR3: CASSTGTGLQPQHF. The DNA for the CDR3 is TGTGCCAGCAGCACCGGGACAGGGCTTCAGCCCCAGCATTTT.

The J gene is TRBJ1-1, the V gene TRBV30; the D gene is possibly TRBD1 (5 bases). CDR1 and CDR2 from the germline V gene are GTSNPN and SVGIG (reference sequence). V was pared by 2 bases and J by 5 bases, with 15 bases between. The CDR3 is 14 amino acids. The CDR3 here is CAWSTPGGWTEAFF. The CDR3 DNA sequence: TGTGCCTGGAGTACTCCGGGGGGGTGGACTGAAGCTTTCTTT.

The chain recombines TRBV2 with TRBJ2-3; TRBD2 aligns across 12 bases. The CDR3 is made up of 15 amino acids. Germline-derived CDR1 and CDR2 are SNHLY and FYNNEI. Trimming cost V 7 bases and J 1 base; bases outside gene matches: 3. CDR3 DNA: TGTGCCAGCAAACCTAGCGGGGGGGGCACAGATACGCAGTATTTT. Protein product: CASKPSGGGTDTQYF.

On this clone: The germline gene is not matched at one end of the junction; a read error may be the cause. This chain links TRBV6-5 with TRBJ1-2, with 9 positions matching TRBD1. Germline V gene data show CDR1 as MNHEY and CDR2 as SVGAGI. This CDR3 spans 14 amino acids. CDR3 sequence reads: CASSYGKGTGPTGF. As DNA, the CDR3 is TGTGCCAGCAGTTACGGGAAAGGGACAGGGCCTACGGGATTC.

The chain links TRBV4-1 to TRBJ1-1, with D possibly being TRBD1 (6 bases). The length of the CDR3 is 15 residues. The V end lost 4 bases, the J end lost 7 bases, and 19 bases lay between the germline ends. Germline lookup yields CDR1 MGHRA and CDR2 YSYEKL. The CDR3 nucleotides are TGCGCCAGCAGCCCCGCGGGGGGGGCTTTTGATGAAGCTTTCTTT. Protein sequence: CASSPAGGAFDEAFF.

This clone was detected a few times. The V gene is TRBV7-9, the J gene TRBJ1-5; D is ambiguous. The CDR3 consists of 15 residues. Germline V gene sequence: CDR1 SEHNR, CDR2 FQNEAQ (reference sequence). V was trimmed by 1 base and J by 4 bases, leaving 11 bases between them. In DNA form, the CDR3 reads TGTGCCAGCAGCTTAGAGGGTAGAGGGAATCAGCCCCAGCATTTT. Translated: CASSLEGRGNQPQHF.

This clone was seen a handful of times. CDR3 residues: CASSWRDGTDTQYF. The DNA of the CDR3 is TGTGCCAGCAGCTGGCGGGATGGCACAGATACGCAGTATTTT. V gene TRBV11-2 combines with J gene TRBJ2-3; D is possibly TRBD2 (6 bases). Germline V gene data show CDR1 as SGHAT and CDR2 as FQNNGV. Trimming removed 4 bases at V and 1 base at J, with 9 bases between. The CDR3 is 14 residues long.

The rearrangement joins TRBV6-5 to TRBJ2-1, with D hard to call. Germline V gene data show CDR1 as MNHEY and CDR2 as SVGAGI. This CDR3 spans 11 amino acids. V was trimmed by 0 bases and J by 8 bases, leaving 2 bases between them. CDR3 sequence: CASSYSHEQFF. The CDR3 DNA follows: TGTGCCAGCAGTTACTCCCATGAGCAGTTCTTC.

The V and J genes are TRBV2 and TRBJ2-3; 10 bases are a match to TRBD2. The CDR3 has 16 amino acids. The trim removed 10 bases at V and 4 bases at J, leaving 14 bases unmatched. Per the germline V gene, CDR1 is SNHLY and CDR2 is FYNNEI. The CDR3 is CAIHRGLAGGPDTQYF. CDR3 nucleotides: TGTGCCATACACAGGGGCTTAGCGGGGGGCCCAGATACGCAGTATTTT.

The rearrangement joins TRBV27 to TRBJ2-6; 7 nucleotides match TRBD1. The CDR3 has 16 amino acids. The J segment lost 3 bases and the V segment lost 6 bases, leaving 8 bases of the junction unmatched. The germline V gene has CDR1 MNHEY and CDR2 SMNVEV (reference sequence). The CDR3 nucleotides read TGTGCCAGCAGAGACGAACAGGGGTATGGGGCCAACGTCCTGACTTTC. Its translation is CASRDEQGYGANVLTF.